Listed below are T cell receptor beta chains from one sample, sequenced in a study of breast tumors, draining lymph nodes, adjacent tissues. TCRdb itself ran the multiplex PCR reads through MiXCR, one entry per CDR3 protein. The data contain 200,000 to 250,000 distinct CDR3 sequences, about 34% of them singletons. Specimen: axillary lymph node tissue. The receptor source for this set is a female donor with breast cancer. Some clones in this sample may be carry-over from other donors' samples. Both conserved end residues are part of each CDR3. The D gene is left open where the match is weak. Some rows mark clone size as missing; the rest say once, few, many or name a class of expanded clone.

j_call: TRBJ1-4; v_call: TRBV20-1; d_call: -; clone_size: many; cdr3_aa: CSARVGQVNEKLFF; cdr3_nt: TGCAGTGCTAGAGTAGGGCAGGTTAATGAAAAACTGTTTTTT
j_call: TRBJ1-3; v_call: TRBV6-6; d_call: -; clone_size: many; cdr3_aa: CATSASGNTIYF; cdr3_nt: TGTGCAACTTCTGCCTCTGGAAACACCATATATTTT
j_call: TRBJ1-5; v_call: TRBV18; d_call: TRBD1; clone_size: -; cdr3_aa: CASSPAPTGGISNQPQHF; cdr3_nt: TGTGCCAGCTCACCGGCTCCCACAGGGGGCATTAGCAATCAGCCCCAGCATTTT
j_call: TRBJ2-3; v_call: TRBV20-1; d_call: TRBD2; clone_size: many; cdr3_aa: CSARASPSGRGPDTQYF; cdr3_nt: TGCAGTGCTAGGGCCTCTCCTAGCGGGAGAGGCCCAGATACGCAGTATTTT
j_call: TRBJ2-7; v_call: TRBV9; d_call: -; clone_size: many; cdr3_aa: CASSAPGTYEQYF; cdr3_nt: TGTGCCAGCAGCGCCCCAGGGACCTACGAGCAGTACTTC
j_call: TRBJ2-2; v_call: TRBV4-2; d_call: TRBD2; clone_size: many; cdr3_aa: CASSQEALAGGLDGELFF; cdr3_nt: TGTGCCAGCAGCCAAGAGGCTCTGGCGGGAGGGCTGGACGGGGAGCTGTTTTTT
j_call: TRBJ2-5; v_call: TRBV18; d_call: -; clone_size: many; cdr3_aa: CASSPGTAGTKETQYF; cdr3_nt: TGTGCCAGCTCACCCGGGACAGCCGGGACTAAGGAGACCCAGTACTTC
j_call: TRBJ2-7; v_call: TRBV7-2; d_call: -; clone_size: many; cdr3_aa: CASSFGLRYEQYF; cdr3_nt: TGTGCCAGCAGCTTTGGACTAAGGTACGAGCAGTACTTC
j_call: TRBJ1-5; v_call: TRBV2; d_call: TRBD1; clone_size: -; cdr3_aa: CAPRTDRKNQPQHF; cdr3_nt: TGTGCCCCAAGAACGGACAGGAAAAATCAGCCCCAGCATTTT
j_call: TRBJ1-3; v_call: TRBV19; d_call: -; clone_size: many; cdr3_aa: CASSRTSDSGNTIYF; cdr3_nt: TGTGCCAGTAGTCGGACGTCGGATTCTGGAAACACCATATATTTT
j_call: TRBJ2-5; v_call: TRBV9; d_call: TRBD2; clone_size: many; cdr3_aa: CASSVGTTQETQYF; cdr3_nt: TGTGCCAGCAGCGTCGGGACTACCCAAGAGACCCAGTACTTC
j_call: TRBJ2-3; v_call: TRBV14; d_call: -; clone_size: many; cdr3_aa: CASSPRQEGPSTDTQYF; cdr3_nt: TGTGCCAGCAGCCCTCGACAGGAGGGACCCTCCACAGATACGCAGTATTTT
j_call: TRBJ1-5; v_call: TRBV30; d_call: -; clone_size: many; cdr3_aa: CAWSVGSNQPQHF; cdr3_nt: TGTGCCTGGAGTGTGGGCTCCAATCAGCCCCAGCATTTT
j_call: TRBJ2-1; v_call: TRBV7-9; d_call: TRBD2; clone_size: many; cdr3_aa: CASGQKAGGPNEQFF; cdr3_nt: TGTGCCAGCGGCCAGAAAGCGGGAGGCCCCAATGAGCAGTTCTTC
j_call: TRBJ1-3; v_call: TRBV9; d_call: -; clone_size: many; cdr3_aa: CASSPRHSGNTIYF; cdr3_nt: TGTGCCAGCAGCCCCCGGCATTCTGGAAACACCATATATTTT
j_call: TRBJ2-7; v_call: TRBV5-1; d_call: TRBD2; clone_size: many; cdr3_aa: CASSLGLAGGQGSYEQYF; cdr3_nt: TGCGCCAGCAGCTTGGGCCTAGCGGGAGGGCAAGGCTCCTACGAGCAGTACTTC
j_call: TRBJ2-1; v_call: TRBV28; d_call: -; clone_size: many; cdr3_aa: CASKRLASYNEQFF; cdr3_nt: TGTGCCAGCAAGAGGCTAGCTAGCTACAATGAGCAGTTCTTC
j_call: TRBJ2-3; v_call: TRBV7-9; d_call: -; clone_size: many; cdr3_aa: CASSSVDTQYF; cdr3_nt: TGTGCCAGCAGCTCAGTGGATACGCAGTATTTT
j_call: TRBJ1-5; v_call: TRBV6-1; d_call: -; clone_size: -; cdr3_aa: CASGRRGYNQPQHF; cdr3_nt: TGTGCCAGCGGGAGGAGGGGTTACAATCAGCCCCAGCATTTT
j_call: TRBJ2-1; v_call: TRBV20-1; d_call: -; clone_size: many; cdr3_aa: CSARGDGRLSYNEQFF; cdr3_nt: TGCAGTGCTAGAGGGGACGGGAGACTCTCCTACAATGAGCAGTTCTTC
j_call: TRBJ2-5; v_call: TRBV7-2; d_call: -; clone_size: many; cdr3_aa: CASSLMFAETQYF; cdr3_nt: TGTGCCAGCAGCTTAATGTTCGCAGAGACCCAGTACTTC
j_call: TRBJ2-3; v_call: TRBV5-8; d_call: TRBD2; clone_size: many; cdr3_aa: CASSIGTSGSSDTQYF; cdr3_nt: TGTGCCAGCAGCATCGGGACTAGCGGGAGCTCAGATACGCAGTATTTT
j_call: TRBJ1-5; v_call: TRBV3-1; d_call: -; clone_size: many; cdr3_aa: CASSQNNGRQPQHF; cdr3_nt: TGTGCCAGCAGCCAAAACAACGGGAGGCAGCCCCAGCATTTT
j_call: TRBJ2-4; v_call: TRBV6-5; d_call: -; clone_size: -; cdr3_aa: CATTEFGQAKNIQYF; cdr3_nt: TGTGCCACGACGGAGTTTGGACAAGCCAAAAACATTCAGTACTTC
j_call: TRBJ2-5; v_call: TRBV7-2; d_call: -; clone_size: -; cdr3_aa: CASTEVGGTQYF; cdr3_nt: TGTGCCAGCACAGAAGTTGGCGGGACCCAGTACTTC
j_call: TRBJ1-5; v_call: TRBV6-1; d_call: -; clone_size: many; cdr3_aa: CASRGLRQPQHF; cdr3_nt: TGTGCCAGCCGAGGGTTGCGTCAGCCCCAGCATTTT
j_call: TRBJ2-7; v_call: TRBV24-1; d_call: TRBD1; clone_size: -; cdr3_aa: CATSEPGTGIHEQYF; cdr3_nt: TGTGCCACCAGCGAACCCGGGACAGGGATCCACGAGCAGTACTTC
j_call: TRBJ2-1; v_call: TRBV11-3; d_call: -; clone_size: many; cdr3_aa: CASSLERGLSYNEQFF; cdr3_nt: TGTGCCAGCAGCTTAGAGCGGGGTTTGTCCTACAATGAGCAGTTCTTC
j_call: TRBJ2-5; v_call: TRBV10-3; d_call: -; clone_size: many; cdr3_aa: CAISPGASAYGSQETQYF; cdr3_nt: TGTGCCATCAGCCCAGGGGCTAGCGCCTACGGTTCTCAAGAGACCCAGTACTTC
j_call: TRBJ2-1; v_call: TRBV6-2/TRBV6-3; d_call: -; clone_size: few; cdr3_aa: CASSFQSFDEQFF; cdr3_nt: TGTGCCAGCAGTTTTCAGAGTTTCGATGAGCAGTTCTTC
j_call: TRBJ2-3; v_call: TRBV3-1; d_call: -; clone_size: many; cdr3_aa: CASSSQPTDTQYF; cdr3_nt: TGTGCCAGCAGTTCACAGCCCACAGATACGCAGTATTTT
j_call: TRBJ2-3; v_call: TRBV5-1; d_call: TRBD2; clone_size: -; cdr3_aa: CASTGTSGSGTDTQYF; cdr3_nt: TGCGCCAGTACTGGGACTAGCGGGAGCGGTACAGATACGCAGTATTTT
j_call: TRBJ2-1; v_call: TRBV12-3/TRBV12-4; d_call: -; clone_size: many; cdr3_aa: CASREQGSSYNEQFF; cdr3_nt: TGTGCCAGCAGGGAGCAGGGGAGCTCCTACAATGAGCAGTTCTTC
j_call: TRBJ2-1; v_call: TRBV5-1; d_call: TRBD2; clone_size: many; cdr3_aa: CASSYSGTSGTYNEQFF; cdr3_nt: TGCGCCAGCAGCTATTCCGGGACTAGCGGAACCTACAATGAGCAGTTCTTC
j_call: TRBJ2-5; v_call: TRBV20-1; d_call: -; clone_size: many; cdr3_aa: CSARPRGPQETQYF; cdr3_nt: TGCAGTGCTAGACCCCGAGGCCCTCAAGAGACCCAGTACTTC
j_call: TRBJ2-5; v_call: TRBV20-1; d_call: TRBD2; clone_size: many; cdr3_aa: CSAKRQAGGRRAQYF; cdr3_nt: TGCAGTGCTAAACGACAAGCGGGGGGGAGGCGGGCCCAGTACTTC
j_call: TRBJ1-5; v_call: TRBV3-1; d_call: -; clone_size: -; cdr3_aa: CASSPPSGPQHF; cdr3_nt: TGTGCCAGCAGCCCTCCGAGCGGGCCCCAGCATTTT
j_call: TRBJ1-3; v_call: TRBV30; d_call: -; clone_size: many; cdr3_aa: CAWSVLSGNTIYF; cdr3_nt: TGTGCCTGGAGTGTACTCTCTGGAAACACCATATATTTT
j_call: TRBJ2-7; v_call: TRBV5-1; d_call: TRBD2; clone_size: many; cdr3_aa: CASSVGLGSYEQYF; cdr3_nt: TGCGCCAGCAGCGTGGGACTAGGGTCCTACGAGCAGTACTTC
j_call: TRBJ2-1; v_call: TRBV6-6; d_call: -; clone_size: many; cdr3_aa: CASRRGRDGSYNEQFF; cdr3_nt: TGTGCCAGCAGAAGGGGGCGGGATGGGTCCTACAATGAGCAGTTCTTC
j_call: TRBJ2-1; v_call: TRBV3-1; d_call: TRBD2; clone_size: many; cdr3_aa: CASRGLAGDREQFF; cdr3_nt: TGTGCCAGCAGGGGACTAGCGGGAGATCGCGAGCAGTTCTTC
j_call: TRBJ1-1; v_call: TRBV19; d_call: -; clone_size: few; cdr3_aa: CASSLSENTEAFF; cdr3_nt: TGTGCCAGTAGTCTTTCAGAGAACACTGAAGCTTTCTTT
j_call: TRBJ2-1; v_call: TRBV11-3; d_call: -; clone_size: many; cdr3_aa: CASSLQGFYNEQFF; cdr3_nt: TGTGCCAGCAGCTTACAGGGGTTCTACAATGAGCAGTTCTTC
j_call: TRBJ2-5; v_call: TRBV10-3; d_call: -; clone_size: -; cdr3_aa: CAISESGRPETQYF; cdr3_nt: TGTGCCATCAGTGAGTCTGGGCGCCCAGAGACCCAGTACTTC
j_call: TRBJ1-5; v_call: TRBV7-2; d_call: -; clone_size: many; cdr3_aa: CASRKAPNQPQHF; cdr3_nt: TGTGCCAGCAGAAAGGCGCCCAATCAGCCCCAGCATTTT
j_call: TRBJ2-5; v_call: TRBV20-1; d_call: TRBD1; clone_size: many; cdr3_aa: CSADSTGVLQYF; cdr3_nt: TGCAGTGCTGACTCGACAGGGGTCCTGCAGTACTTC
j_call: TRBJ2-5; v_call: TRBV5-1; d_call: -; clone_size: -; cdr3_aa: CASIKGPHQETQYF; cdr3_nt: TGCGCCAGCATCAAGGGGCCCCACCAAGAGACCCAGTACTTC
j_call: TRBJ2-7; v_call: TRBV7-2; d_call: -; clone_size: many; cdr3_aa: CASSPQWSSYEQYF; cdr3_nt: TGTGCCAGCAGCCCCCAGTGGAGCTCCTACGAGCAGTACTTC
j_call: TRBJ2-7; v_call: TRBV11-3; d_call: -; clone_size: many; cdr3_aa: CASSLAARYEQYF; cdr3_nt: TGTGCCAGCAGCTTAGCCGCTCGATACGAGCAGTACTTC
j_call: TRBJ1-6; v_call: TRBV10-2; d_call: -; clone_size: many; cdr3_aa: CASTRAGGAPLHF; cdr3_nt: TGCGCCAGCACGAGAGCCGGCGGTGCACCCCTCCACTTT
j_call: TRBJ1-6; v_call: TRBV6-5; d_call: -; clone_size: -; cdr3_aa: CASSEAFGPLHF; cdr3_nt: TGTGCCAGCAGCGAGGCATTTGGACCCCTCCACTTT
j_call: TRBJ2-1; v_call: TRBV20-1; d_call: -; clone_size: many; cdr3_aa: CSAERSYNEQFF; cdr3_nt: TGCAGTGCGGAGCGATCATACAATGAGCAGTTCTTC
j_call: TRBJ2-5; v_call: TRBV11-2; d_call: TRBD2; clone_size: -; cdr3_aa: CASSFGTSGRRETQYF; cdr3_nt: TGTGCCAGCAGCTTCGGGACTAGCGGGAGGAGGGAGACCCAGTACTTC